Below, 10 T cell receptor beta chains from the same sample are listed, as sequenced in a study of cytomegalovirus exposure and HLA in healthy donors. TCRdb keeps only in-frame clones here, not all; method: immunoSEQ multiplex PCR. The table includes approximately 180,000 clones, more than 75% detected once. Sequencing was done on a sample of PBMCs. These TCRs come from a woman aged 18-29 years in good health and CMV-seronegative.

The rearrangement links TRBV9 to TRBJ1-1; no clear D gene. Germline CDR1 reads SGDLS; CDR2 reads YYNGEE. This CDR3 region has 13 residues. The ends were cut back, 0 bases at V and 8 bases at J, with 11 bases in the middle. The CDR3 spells CASSVDSGSEAFF. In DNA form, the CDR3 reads TGTGCCAGCAGCGTAGACTCAGGCTCAGAAGCTTTCTTT.

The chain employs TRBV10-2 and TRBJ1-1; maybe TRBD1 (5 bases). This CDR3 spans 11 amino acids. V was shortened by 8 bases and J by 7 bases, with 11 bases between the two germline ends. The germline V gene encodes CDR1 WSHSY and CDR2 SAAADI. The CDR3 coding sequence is TGCGCCAGCCAATCCGGGGGTGAAGCTTTCTTT. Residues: CASQSGGEAFF.

CDR3 in DNA: TGTGCCAGCAGGAAGACTAGCGGGAGGGCCGGAGCCAAAAACATTCAGTACTTC. It specifies CASRKTSGRAGAKNIQYF. V is TRBV27 and J is TRBJ2-4; 14 bases fit TRBD2. Per germline, CDR1 MNHEY and CDR2 SMNVEV (reference sequence). The trim removed 6 bases at V and 0 bases at J, leaving 7 bases unmatched. CDR3 length: 18 amino acids.

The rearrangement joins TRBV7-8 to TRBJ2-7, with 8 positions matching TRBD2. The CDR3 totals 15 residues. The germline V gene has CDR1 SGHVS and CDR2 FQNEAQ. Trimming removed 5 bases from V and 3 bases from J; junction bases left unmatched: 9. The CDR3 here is CASSPGGALNYEQYF. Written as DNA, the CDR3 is TGTGCCAGCAGCCCGGGAGGGGCACTTAACTACGAGCAGTACTTC.

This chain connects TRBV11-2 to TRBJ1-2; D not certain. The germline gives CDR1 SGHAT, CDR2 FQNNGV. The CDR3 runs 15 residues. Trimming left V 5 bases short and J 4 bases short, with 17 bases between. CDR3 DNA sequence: TGTGCCAGCAGCACCCAGTACGACGCGGGCTATGGCTACACCTTC. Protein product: CASSTQYDAGYGYTF.

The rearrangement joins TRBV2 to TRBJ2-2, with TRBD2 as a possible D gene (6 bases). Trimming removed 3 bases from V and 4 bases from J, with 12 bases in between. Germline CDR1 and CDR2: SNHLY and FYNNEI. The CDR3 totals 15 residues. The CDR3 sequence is CASSDRVGGTGELFF. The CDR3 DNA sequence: TGTGCCAGCAGTGACAGGGTCGGGGGCACCGGGGAGCTGTTTTTT.

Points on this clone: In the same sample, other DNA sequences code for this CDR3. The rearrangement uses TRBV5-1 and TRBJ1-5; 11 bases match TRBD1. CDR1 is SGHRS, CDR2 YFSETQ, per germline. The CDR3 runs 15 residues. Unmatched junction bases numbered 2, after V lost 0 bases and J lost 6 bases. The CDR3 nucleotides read TGCGCCAGCAGCTTGGGGACAGGGGGCGGTCAGCCCCAGCATTTT. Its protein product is CASSLGTGGGQPQHF.

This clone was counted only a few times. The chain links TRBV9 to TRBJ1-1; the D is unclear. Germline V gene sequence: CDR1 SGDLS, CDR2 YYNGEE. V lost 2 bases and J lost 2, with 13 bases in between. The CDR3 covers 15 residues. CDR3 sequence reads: CASSVFGGGNTEAFF. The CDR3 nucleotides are TGTGCCAGCAGCGTTTTTGGCGGAGGCAACACTGAAGCTTTCTTT. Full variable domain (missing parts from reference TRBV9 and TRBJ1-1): DSGVTQTPKHLITATGQRVTLRCSPRSGDLSVYWYQQSLDQGLQFLIQYYNGEERAKGNILERFSAQQFPDLHSELNLSSLELGDSALYFCASSVFGGGNTEAFFGQGTRLTVV.

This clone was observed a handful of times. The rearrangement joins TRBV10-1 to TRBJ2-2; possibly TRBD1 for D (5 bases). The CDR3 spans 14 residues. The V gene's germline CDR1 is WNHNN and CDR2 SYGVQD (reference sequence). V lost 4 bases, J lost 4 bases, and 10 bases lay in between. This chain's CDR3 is CASSGDSITGELFF. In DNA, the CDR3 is TGCGCCAGCAGTGGTGACAGTATCACCGGGGAGCTGTTTTTT.

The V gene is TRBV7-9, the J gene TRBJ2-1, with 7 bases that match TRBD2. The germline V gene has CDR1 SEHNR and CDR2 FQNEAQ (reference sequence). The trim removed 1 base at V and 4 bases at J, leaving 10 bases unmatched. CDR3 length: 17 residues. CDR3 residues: CASSLGTASGGYNEQFF. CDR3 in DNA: TGTGCCAGCAGCTTAGGTACTGCTAGCGGCGGATACAATGAGCAGTTCTTC.